One sample yielded the 30 T cell receptor beta chains listed below, sequenced in a study of beta chain features in type 1 diabetes. Findings of the study overall: Type 1 diabetes patients showed a moderate but significant shortening of TCRB CDR3s in all four CD4+ subsets.

Their specific antigens are unknown. Of the isolated RNA, all was reverse transcribed, and so the sequenced material was expressed TCRB transcripts. The assay was immunoSEQ multiplex PCR, and TCRdb's table has in-frame clones only and misses some. The sample records approximately 170,000 clones, approximately 8.4% being singletons. Material for sequencing was central memory CD4+ T cells from blood. The receptors stem from a man aged 18 to 29 with type 1 diabetes.

This chain links TRBV23-1 with TRBJ1-5; D gene unclear. TRBV23-1 is classed as an ORF, of uncertain function. CDR3 length: 18 residues. V lost 8 bases and J 4 bases, leaving 27 bases between the germline ends. The CDR3 loop reads CASAPFAEGREFNQPQHF. Written as DNA, the CDR3 is TGCGCCAGCGCCCCCTTCGCTGAAGGGCGGGAGTTTAATCAGCCCCAGCATTTT.

This clone was counted between two and nine times. This chain joins TRBV21-1 and TRBJ2-1; no DNA check was done on the table's D call, TRBD1. TRBV21-1 constitutes a pseudogene. CDR3 length: 13 amino acids. This CDR3 is CASSFWQVCEQFF. In nucleotides, the CDR3 is TGTGCCAGCAGCTTTTGGCAGGTTTGCGAGCAGTTCTTC.

In its sample, this clone was seen a few times. J is TRBJ2-5 and V is TRBV27; no reliable D call. This CDR3 region has 14 residues. Germline V gene lookup returns CDR1 MNHEY and CDR2 SMNVEV (reference sequence). V lost 2 bases to trimming and J lost 1 base, with 8 bases between them. Written as DNA, the CDR3 is TGTGCCAGCAGTTTAAAGAGTACCCAAGAGACCCAGTACTTC. Protein sequence: CASSLKSTQETQYF.

The CDR3 coding sequence is TGTGCCAGCAGTGCCGAAAGTCCCGGGACAGGGTTCAATCAGCCCCAGCATTTT. Amino acid sequence: CASSAESPGTGFNQPQHF. The V gene is TRBV28, the J gene TRBJ1-5, with 9 bases aligning to TRBD1. This CDR3 has 18 amino acids. V was pared by 5 bases and J by 3 bases, with 14 bases of the junction left unmatched. Germline V lookup: CDR1 MDHEN, CDR2 SYDVKM.

The chain carries TRBV28 and TRBJ2-5; D possibly corresponds to TRBD2 (6 bases). V lost 7 bases to trimming and J lost 5 bases, with 14 bases between them. The CDR3 sequence is 13 residues long. From germline, CDR1 is MDHEN and CDR2 SYDVKM. The DNA for the CDR3 is TGTGCCAGCACCCACGGGGGTGGCGAGACCCAGTACTTC. Translated, it gives CASTHGGGETQYF.

This clone was picked up many times. This chain uses TRBV7-2 with TRBJ2-3, with D possibly TRBD2 on 5 matching bases. This CDR3 region has 13 residues. The V and J ends lost 5 bases and 2 bases respectively, with 8 bases between them. The germline V gene encodes CDR1 SGHTA and CDR2 FQGNSA. The CDR3 DNA reads as TGTGCCAGCAGCCTCCGGGACACAGATACGCAGTATTTT. Protein sequence: CASSLRDTDTQYF.

This clone has just a few counts. The sample has other DNA sequences that encode this CDR3 too. The chain joins TRBV5-1 to TRBJ1-2, with no clear D. V was pared by 0 bases and J by 0 bases, with 6 bases between. Germline V gene lookup returns CDR1 SGHRS and CDR2 YFSETQ. There are 14 residues in the CDR3. The CDR3 region is CASSLESTNYGYTF. The CDR3 nucleotides read TGCGCCAGCAGCTTGGAGTCTACTAACTATGGCTACACCTTC.

A few counts support this clone. The chain is built from TRBV14 and TRBJ1-1; no reliable D call. The CDR3 covers 12 residues. The ends were cut back, 8 bases at V and 0 bases at J, with 7 bases in the middle. The germline gives CDR1 SGHDN, CDR2 FVKESK. The CDR3: CASGGLNTEAFF. The CDR3 DNA sequence: TGTGCCAGCGGAGGACTGAACACTGAAGCTTTCTTT.

In this sample, this clone turned up a few times. The J gene is TRBJ1-1, the V gene TRBV6-5, with D possibly TRBD1 on 6 matching bases. The germline V and J ends were trimmed by 5 bases and 4 bases, with 11 bases remaining between them. There are 13 residues in the CDR3. The germline V gene has CDR1 MNHEY and CDR2 SVGAGI. Written as DNA, the CDR3 is TGTGCCAGCAGTCCCAGGGGTGCCACTGAAGCTTTCTTT. Protein sequence: CASSPRGATEAFF.

The chain carries TRBV18 and TRBJ2-1; D gene ambiguous. V was clipped by 1 base and J by 8 bases, with 12 bases between them. This CDR3 is built from 14 residues. The germline gives CDR1 KGHSH, CDR2 LQKENI. The CDR3 nucleotides read TGTGCCAGCTCACCACTTTCCAGTATCCATGAGCAGTTCTTC. Protein: CASSPLSSIHEQFF.

The chain joins TRBV23-1 to TRBJ2-3; 12 bases are a match to TRBD2. TRBV23-1 is reported as an ORF; its role is uncertain. The length of the CDR3 is 20 residues. With V trimmed by 7 bases and J by 2 bases, 19 bases remained unmatched. The CDR3 DNA is TGCGCCAGCACCTCCCGGCATGGGCTAGCGGGAGGGCCCCCCACAGATACGCAGTATTTT. Translated: CASTSRHGLAGGPPTDTQYF.

V usage is TRBV5-4 and J usage is TRBJ1-4, with 9 bases aligning to TRBD1. V dropped 4 bases and J dropped 7; count of bases not matched to a gene: 8. The CDR3 totals 15 residues. The germline gives CDR1 SGHNT, CDR2 YYREEE (reference sequence). As DNA, the CDR3 is TGTGCCAGCAGCCAAACACAGGGGGCGCGTGAAAAACTGTTTTTT. It codes for CASSQTQGAREKLFF.

This clone was counted a few times. The chain recombines TRBV2 with TRBJ1-5; 9 nucleotides agree with TRBD1. The CDR3 loop spans 13 amino acids. Germline CDR1 reads SNHLY; CDR2 reads FYNNEI. V lost 8 bases, J lost 7 bases, and 6 bases stayed unmatched. The CDR3 nucleotides are TGTGCCAGCCGACAGGGGGGGCTACAGCCCCAGCATTTT. This sequence encodes CASRQGGLQPQHF.

The chain combines TRBV5-5 with TRBJ1-2; TRBD1 aligns across 7 bases. Losses at the gene ends were 1 base for V and 8 bases for J; bases not matched to a gene: 5. CDR3 length: 13 amino acids. Looked up from germline, CDR1 is SGHKS and CDR2 is YYEKEE (reference sequence). CDR3 loop: CASSLTGEQGYTF. The CDR3 DNA sequence: TGTGCCAGCAGCTTGACAGGGGAGCAAGGCTACACCTTC.

This clone was seen a few times. This specimen includes other DNA sequences encoding the same CDR3. V and J are TRBV15 and TRBJ1-2; TRBD1 is a possible D gene (5 bases). V was shortened by 5 bases and J by 7 bases, with 11 bases between the two germline ends. Germline CDR1 reads LNHNV; CDR2 reads YYDKDF (reference sequence). The CDR3 has 12 residues. The CDR3 loop reads CATSRDGGGYTF. As DNA, the CDR3 is TGTGCCACCAGCCGGGACGGGGGTGGCTACACCTTC. Full variable domain (outside the CDR3, taken from reference TRBV15 and TRBJ1-2): DAMVIQNPRYQVTQFGKPVTLSCSQTLNHNVMYWYQQKSSQAPKLLFHYYDKDFNNEADTPDNFQSRRPNTSFCFLDIRSPGLGDTAMYLCATSRDGGGYTFGSGTRLTVV.

This clone turned up a few times. V and J are TRBV6-5 and TRBJ2-7; the match to TRBD2 covers 13 bases. The V segment lost 5 bases and the J segment 5 bases; nucleotides outside the gene matches: 6. The CDR3 is 15 amino acids. Per germline, CDR1 MNHEY and CDR2 SVGAGI. CDR3 DNA sequence: TGTGCCAGCAGTCGTTGGACTAGCGGGAGTAACGAGCAGTACTTC. Its protein product is CASSRWTSGSNEQYF.

This clone was counted between two and nine times. The rearrangement uses TRBV28 and TRBJ1-3; D remains unclear. Looked up from germline, CDR1 is MDHEN and CDR2 is SYDVKM. The V end lost 8 bases, the J end lost 3 bases, and 8 bases lay between the germline ends. This CDR3 contains 12 residues. CDR3 DNA: TGTGCCAGCCTCGCTAATGGAAACACCATATATTTT. It translates to CASLANGNTIYF.

The rearrangement links TRBV7-2 to TRBJ2-7; possibly TRBD2 for D (6 bases). This CDR3 has 11 residues. Germline V lookup: CDR1 SGHTA, CDR2 FQGNSA. V dropped 4 bases and J dropped 7 bases, with 8 bases sitting between them. CDR3 sequence: CASSSGGEQYF. CDR3 bases: TGTGCCAGCAGCTCTGGGGGGGAGCAGTACTTC.

V usage is TRBV28 and J usage is TRBJ1-5; 11 positions agree with TRBD1. The ends lost 3 bases at V and 3 bases at J; junction bases unmatched: 10. This CDR3 has 18 residues. Germline assignment: CDR1 MDHEN and CDR2 SYDVKM. The CDR3 loop reads CASSFLRDRGSTNQPQHF. The DNA for the CDR3 is TGTGCCAGCAGTTTCCTTCGGGACAGGGGGTCTACCAATCAGCCCCAGCATTTT.

The rearrangement links TRBV30 to TRBJ2-7, with 13 nucleotides matching TRBD2. From germline, CDR1 is GTSNPN and CDR2 SVGIG (reference sequence). After removal of 1 base from V and 2 bases from J, the junction contained 2 bases not matched to a gene. CDR3 length equals 15 residues. For the CDR3, the DNA is TGTGCCTGGAGTGCGGGACTAGCGGGAACCTACGAGCAGTACTTC. Translation: CAWSAGLAGTYEQYF.

This clone was detected a few times. The chain joins TRBV10-2 to TRBJ2-7; 10 bases match TRBD1. The CDR3 runs 15 residues. V lost 6 bases to trimming and J lost 4 bases; unmatched junction nucleotides: 9. Germline-derived CDR1 and CDR2 are WSHSY and SAAADI. CDR3 nucleotide sequence: TGCGCCAGCAGAAAGGGGACAGGGGATTGGTACGAGCAGTACTTC. Amino acids: CASRKGTGDWYEQYF.

The sample holds a few counts of this clone. The chain recombines TRBV29-1 with TRBJ2-1; TRBD2 aligns across 11 bases. This CDR3 comprises 17 residues. Germline-derived CDR1 and CDR2 are SQVTM and ANQGSEA. Trimming cost V 4 bases and J 0 bases; bases outside gene matches: 8. The CDR3 spells CSVGGTSGQRSYNEQFF. CDR3 DNA sequence: TGCAGCGTTGGGGGGACTAGCGGTCAACGCTCCTACAATGAGCAGTTCTTC.

V and J are TRBV10-3 and TRBJ2-7; a possible D gene is TRBD1 (5 bases). CDR3 length equals 12 residues. Germline assignment: CDR1 ENHRY and CDR2 SYGVKD. V lost 8 bases and J lost 4, with 12 bases in between. CDR3 residues: CAISQGEYEQYF. As DNA, the CDR3 is TGTGCCATCTCTCAGGGTGAATACGAGCAGTACTTC.

This clone occurred a few times. The rearrangement uses TRBV30 and TRBJ1-5, with D uncertain. Germline CDR1 GTSNPN, CDR2 SVGIG (reference sequence). The CDR3 length is 14 residues. The V gene lost 1 base and the J gene lost 7 bases, with 14 bases spanning the gap. The chain's CDR3 is CAWSGGAVRQPQHF. DNA of the CDR3: TGTGCCTGGAGTGGGGGAGCCGTAAGGCAGCCCCAGCATTTT. Complete variable domain (other parts from reference TRBV30 and TRBJ1-5): SQTIHQWPATLVQPVGSPLSLECTVEGTSNPNLYWYRQAAGRGLQLLFYSVGIGQISSEVPQNLSASRPQDRQFILSSKKLLLSDSGFYLCAWSGGAVRQPQHFGDGTRLSIL.

V usage is TRBV10-2 and J usage is TRBJ1-1; D is unresolved. This CDR3 spans 14 amino acids. Germline V CDR1 and CDR2: WSHSY, SAAADI. Trimming removed 0 bases at V and 4 bases at J, with 9 bases between. CDR3 sequence: CASSESTAGTEAFF. DNA for the CDR3: TGCGCCAGCAGTGAGTCGACGGCGGGCACTGAAGCTTTCTTT.

The chain links TRBV28 to TRBJ2-5; no definite D call. Looked up from germline, CDR1 is MDHEN and CDR2 is SYDVKM. The CDR3 sequence is 15 residues long. Trimming left V 5 bases short and J 5 bases short, with 18 bases between. This chain's CDR3 is CASSILTTLRETQYF. The CDR3, as DNA: TGTGCCAGCAGTATCCTGACAACCCTCCGGGAGACCCAGTACTTC.

The chain carries TRBV27 and TRBJ2-7; the D gene is possibly TRBD1 (5 bases). V lost 5 bases and J lost 0, with 11 bases in between. The germline gives CDR1 MNHEY, CDR2 SMNVEV (reference sequence). The CDR3 runs 14 residues. CDR3 loop: CASSRQLSSYEQYF. The CDR3 DNA follows: TGTGCCAGCAGTCGACAGTTAAGCTCCTACGAGCAGTACTTC.

The V call is TRBV4-3, the J call TRBJ2-3; D remains unclear. The germline gives CDR1 LGHNA, CDR2 YSLEER. V was clipped by 0 bases and J by 2 bases, with 12 bases between them. The CDR3 spans 16 residues. The CDR3 sequence is CASSQERQVLTDTQYF. CDR3 DNA sequence: TGCGCCAGCAGCCAAGAGCGTCAGGTACTCACAGATACGCAGTATTTT.

The chain recombines TRBV19 with TRBJ2-7; the match to TRBD2 covers 7 bases. This CDR3 comprises 15 residues. With V trimmed by 6 bases and J by 0 bases, 8 bases remained unmatched. The germline CDR1 and CDR2 sequences are LNHDA and SQIVND (reference sequence). The CDR3 here is CASSPSGATSYEQYF. CDR3 in DNA: TGTGCCAGTAGCCCGAGCGGGGCAACCTCCTACGAGCAGTACTTC.

V is TRBV15 and J is TRBJ1-6; D remains ambiguous. This CDR3 is built from 12 residues. From germline, CDR1 is LNHNV and CDR2 YYDKDF (reference sequence). V lost 0 bases, J lost 13 bases, and 7 bases lay in between. The CDR3 loop is CATSRDVEPLHF. The CDR3 DNA reads TGTGCCACCAGCAGAGATGTTGAGCCCCTCCACTTT.